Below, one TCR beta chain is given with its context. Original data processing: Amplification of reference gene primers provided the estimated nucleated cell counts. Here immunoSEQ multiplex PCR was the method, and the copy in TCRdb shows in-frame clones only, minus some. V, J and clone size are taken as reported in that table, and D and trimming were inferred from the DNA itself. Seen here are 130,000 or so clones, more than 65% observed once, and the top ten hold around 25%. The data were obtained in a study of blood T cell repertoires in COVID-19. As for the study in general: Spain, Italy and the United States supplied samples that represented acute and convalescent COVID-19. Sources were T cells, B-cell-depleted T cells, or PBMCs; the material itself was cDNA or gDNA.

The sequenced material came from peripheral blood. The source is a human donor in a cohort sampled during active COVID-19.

CDR3 bases: TGTGCCAGCAGTTCTTTTGTGGGCCGAAGGGGCAATGAGCAGTTCTTC. Its protein is CASSSFVGRRGNEQFF. The genes are TRBV6-2 or TRBV6-3 and TRBJ2-1, with D tentatively TRBD1 (5 bases). Trimming cost V 4 bases and J 6 bases, with 19 bases left between them. Germline V gives CDR1 MNHEY, CDR2 SVGEGT. This CDR3 contains 16 residues.